This is a list of T cell receptor beta chains from one sample in a study of blood T cell repertoires in COVID-19. Profiled with immunoSEQ multiplex PCR; TCRdb holds only in-frame clones, not every one. The top ten clones hold over 2% of a sample with about 35,000 clones, 80% to 95% of them seen once. The specimen sequenced was peripheral blood. Receptor source: a man aged 50 to 59 with active COVID-19. Each CDR3 is given with its conserved first and last residue. Each record gives: V gene, CDR3 length, D gene, clone size, J gene, CDR3 DNA, CDR3 protein. The D gene is left open where the match is weak. The size entry is marked missing in some rows and otherwise reads once, few, many or a size class.

TRBV7-6	14	NA	NA	TRBJ2-5	TGTGCCAGCAGCTTAGTATCAGGGGATGGGACCCAGTACTTC	CASSLVSGDGTQYF
TRBV5-6	16	NA	once	TRBJ1-2	TGTGCCAGCATCCCAGGTACAGGGAGTTGGGACTATGGCTACACCTTC	CASIPGTGSWDYGYTF
TRBV5-1	15	TRBD2	NA	TRBJ2-1	TGCGCCAGCAGCTTGGCCGTTAGCGGGAGGTGGGAGCAGTTCTTC	CASSLAVSGRWEQFF
TRBV5-5	16	TRBD1	NA	TRBJ1-2	TGTGCCAGCAGCTCCCAATTGACAGGGATCATAAATGGCTACACCTTC	CASSSQLTGIINGYTF
TRBV6-5	14	TRBD1	NA	TRBJ1-2	TGTGCCAGCAGGGGGACAGGGGGATTCTATGGCTACACCTTC	CASRGTGGFYGYTF
TRBV5-1	14	TRBD2	NA	TRBJ2-7	TGCGCCAGCAGCTTGAGGTCTAGCGGCTACGAGCAGTACTTC	CASSLRSSGYEQYF
TRBV7-3	14	TRBD2	NA	TRBJ2-3	TGTGCCAGCAGCTTAATCGGGAGGGAAGATACGCAGTATTTT	CASSLIGREDTQYF
TRBV10-3	14	TRBD1	NA	TRBJ1-2	TGTGCCATCAGTGATTCCGGGACAGGGAGCGGCTACACCTTC	CAISDSGTGSGYTF
TRBV9	13	NA	NA	TRBJ2-1	TGTGCCAGCAGCCACCCCCCAGGGGATGAGCAGTTCTTC	CASSHPPGDEQFF
TRBV5-4	14	NA	NA	TRBJ1-1	TGTGCCAGCAGCAGCTTCCAAATGAACACTGAAGCTTTCTTT	CASSSFQMNTEAFF
TRBV6-5	13	TRBD1	NA	TRBJ2-5	TGTGCCAGTGACAGGGGGCCGCAGAGGGCCCAGTACTTC	CASDRGPQRAQYF
TRBV29-1	11	NA	NA	TRBJ1-1	TGCAGCGTGCCAGGGCAGAATGAAGCTTTCTTT	CSVPGQNEAFF
TRBV6-5	15	NA	few	TRBJ1-4	TGTGCCAGCAGTTACAGGCAATCAGGGAACGAAAAACTGTTTTTT	CASSYRQSGNEKLFF
TRBV19	13	NA	NA	TRBJ2-1	TGTGCCAGTAGGGAGCAGGGAGGCAATGAGCAGTTCTTC	CASREQGGNEQFF
TRBV4-3	16	NA	NA	TRBJ1-2	TGCGCCAGCAGCCAAGAACCCTTAAGGGGTGGTGGTGGCTACACCTTC	CASSQEPLRGGGGYTF
TRBV6-6	16	TRBD1	NA	TRBJ1-3	TGTGCCAGCAGCCGCCAGGGACAGACCGGAGGAAACACCATATATTTT	CASSRQGQTGGNTIYF
TRBV30	12	NA	NA	TRBJ2-3	TGTGCCTGGACGAGATTCCCAGATACGCAGTATTTT	CAWTRFPDTQYF
TRBV5-1	16	NA	NA	TRBJ2-5	TGCGCCAGCAGCTTGGAATTCTGGGGGCAGCAAGAGACCCAGTACTTC	CASSLEFWGQQETQYF
TRBV5-4	15	NA	once	TRBJ2-5	TGTGCCAGCGCTCGGGGGGCGGCGGGACAAGAGACCCAGTACTTC	CASARGAAGQETQYF
TRBV19	15	NA	NA	TRBJ2-1	TGTGCCAGTAGTATAGGAACGGGGGTCATAGGTGAGCAGTTCTTC	CASSIGTGVIGEQFF
TRBV7-2	14	TRBD2	NA	TRBJ2-3	TGTGCCAGCAGCCCCGAGCGGGGGCCAGATACGCAGTATTTT	CASSPERGPDTQYF
TRBV7-8	13	TRBD1	large	TRBJ2-7	TGTGCCAGCAGCGAGGGACAGGCGTACGAGCAGTACTTC	CASSEGQAYEQYF
TRBV30	13	NA	NA	TRBJ2-3	TGTGCCTGGAGTGTGACCAGGGTAAATACGCAGTATTTT	CAWSVTRVNTQYF
TRBV2	16	NA	NA	TRBJ2-1	TGTGCCAGCAGCGCGACTAGATCCGGGTCCTACAATGAGCAGTTCTTC	CASSATRSGSYNEQFF
TRBV2	12	TRBD1	NA	TRBJ2-7	TGTGCCATCCGGGACAGGGGCTACGAGCAGTACTTC	CAIRDRGYEQYF
TRBV18	16	TRBD2	NA	TRBJ2-3	TGTGCCAGCTCACCCGGGACTAGCGGGAGCACAGATACGCAGTATTTT	CASSPGTSGSTDTQYF